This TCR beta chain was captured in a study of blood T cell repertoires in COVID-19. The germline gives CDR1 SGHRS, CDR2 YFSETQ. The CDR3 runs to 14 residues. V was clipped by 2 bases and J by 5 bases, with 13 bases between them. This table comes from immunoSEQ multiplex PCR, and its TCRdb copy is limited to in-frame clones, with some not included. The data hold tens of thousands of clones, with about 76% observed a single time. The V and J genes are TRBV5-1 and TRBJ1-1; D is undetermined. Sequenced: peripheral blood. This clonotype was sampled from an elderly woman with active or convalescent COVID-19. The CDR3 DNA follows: TGCGCCAGCAGCTTCCCCGCCTCGGGAACTGAAGCTTTCTTT. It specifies CASSFPASGTEAFF. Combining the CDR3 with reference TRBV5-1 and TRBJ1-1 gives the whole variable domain KAGVTQTPRYLIKTRGQQVTLSCSPISGHRSVSWYQQTPGQGLQFLFEYFSETQRNKGNFPGRFSGRQFSNSRSEMNVSTLELGDSALYLCASSFPASGTEAFFGQGTRLTVV.